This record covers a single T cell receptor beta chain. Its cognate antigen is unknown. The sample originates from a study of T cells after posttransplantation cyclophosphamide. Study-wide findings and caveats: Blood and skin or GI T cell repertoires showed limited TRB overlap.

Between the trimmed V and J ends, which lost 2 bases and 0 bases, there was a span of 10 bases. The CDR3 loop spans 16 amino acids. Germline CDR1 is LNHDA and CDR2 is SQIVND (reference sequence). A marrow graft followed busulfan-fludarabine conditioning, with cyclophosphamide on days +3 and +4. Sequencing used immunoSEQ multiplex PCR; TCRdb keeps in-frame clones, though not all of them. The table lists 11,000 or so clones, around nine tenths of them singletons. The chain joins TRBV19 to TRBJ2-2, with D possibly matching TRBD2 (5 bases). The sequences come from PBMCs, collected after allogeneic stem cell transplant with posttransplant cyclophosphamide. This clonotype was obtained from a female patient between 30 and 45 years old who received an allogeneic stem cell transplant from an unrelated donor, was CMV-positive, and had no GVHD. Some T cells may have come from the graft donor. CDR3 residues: CASSINGKTNTGELFF. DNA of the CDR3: TGTGCCAGTAGTATAAACGGGAAAACGAACACCGGGGAGCTGTTTTTT.